One and the same sample provided the 23 T cell receptor beta chains below, sequenced in a study of human T cells and chemical hapten exposure. Described time point: pre-sensitization, week 0. Documented treatment: therapeutic diphenylcyclopropenone sensitization with weekly scalp DPC. TCRdb reanalysed the RACE reads using MiXCR and keeps one entry per CDR3 protein. Of around 250,000 distinct CDR3 sequences in the sample, about 8.6% are singletons; the top ten hold over 2%. The specimen was whole blood, collected in connection with sensitization to the hapten diphenylcyclopropenone (DPC). Receptors were obtained from a woman in her thirties or forties with alopecia areata. Some clones in this sample may be carry-over from other donors' samples.

This clonotype appeared a few times. The V and J genes are TRBV18 and TRBJ2-2; D not certain. This CDR3 region has 15 residues. Germline CDR1 KGHSH, CDR2 LQKENI. V was cut by 2 bases and J by 2 bases, with 9 bases left in between. This chain's CDR3 is CASSPDPPNTGELFF. CDR3 nucleotides: TGTGCCAGCTCACCAGATCCCCCCAACACCGGGGAGCTGTTTTTT.

The J gene is TRBJ2-1, the V gene TRBV29-1; 8 bases map to TRBD2. This CDR3 is built from 14 residues. Per germline, CDR1 SQVTM and CDR2 ANQGSEA. V was pared by 7 bases and J by 10 bases, with 15 bases of the junction left unmatched. As DNA, the CDR3 is TGCAGCGCCTGGACGGGAGGGCCCTTCGCGGAGCAGTTCTTC. Protein product: CSAWTGGPFAEQFF.

This clonotype was detected a few times. The chain carries TRBV6-2 or TRBV6-3 and TRBJ2-1; 13 bases fit TRBD2. V was clipped by 2 bases and J by 4 bases; unmatched bases: 2. The CDR3 is made up of 16 amino acids. Germline V gives CDR1 MNHEY, CDR2 SVGEGT. Here the CDR3 reads CASSYLGLAGYNEQFF. The CDR3 nucleotides are TGTGCCAGCAGTTACCTGGGACTAGCGGGATACAATGAGCAGTTCTTC.

This clonotype was found a few times. The J gene is TRBJ2-5, the V gene TRBV20-1; D may be TRBD1 or TRBD2 (5 bases each). CDR1 and CDR2 from the germline V gene are DFQATT and SNEGSKA (reference sequence). V was cut by 4 bases and J by 2 bases, with 8 bases left in between. The CDR3 is 12 residues long. The CDR3 protein is CSATGTQETQYF. For the CDR3, the DNA is TGCAGTGCTACAGGGACGCAAGAGACCCAGTACTTC.

The chain is built from TRBV9 and TRBJ2-5; D remains unclear. CDR3 length: 14 amino acids. Germline CDR1 SGDLS, CDR2 YYNGEE. V lost 3 bases, J lost 0 bases, and 9 bases lay in between. The CDR3 loop is CASSALGYQETQYF. For the CDR3, the DNA is TGTGCCAGCAGCGCACTGGGGTACCAAGAGACCCAGTACTTC.

This clonotype has only a few counts. J is TRBJ1-2 and V is TRBV28, with a weak D call TRBD1 (6 bases). The CDR3 covers 14 residues. Germline V gene lookup returns CDR1 MDHEN and CDR2 SYDVKM. V lost 7 bases and J 10 bases, leaving 22 bases between the germline ends. The CDR3, as DNA: TGTGCCAGCACCATAAGCCTGACCAGGGGATACTACACCTTC. The encoded protein is CASTISLTRGYYTF.

There are a few counts of this clonotype. CDR3 loop: CSARPSRSGGNQPQHF. The CDR3 region has the DNA TGCAGTGCTAGACCCAGCCGTAGCGGGGGCAATCAGCCCCAGCATTTT. The rearrangement uses TRBV20-1 and TRBJ1-5, with unresolved D. V lost 2 bases and J lost 2, with 16 bases in between. In germline, CDR1 is DFQATT, CDR2 SNEGSKA (reference sequence). This CDR3 has 16 amino acids.

This clonotype was seen only a few times. The chain couples TRBV28 to TRBJ2-3, with D possibly matching TRBD1 (5 bases). CDR1 and CDR2 from the germline V gene are MDHEN and SYDVKM. CDR3 length: 12 residues. The V and J ends lost 8 bases and 3 bases respectively, with 9 bases between them. As DNA, the CDR3 is TGTGCCAGCGAAGGGGTAACAGATACGCAGTATTTT. Translated, it gives CASEGVTDTQYF.

The chain joins TRBV29-1 to TRBJ2-2; tentatively, D is TRBD1 (5 bases). This CDR3 comprises 16 residues. V shed 6 bases and J shed 4 bases, with 21 bases lying between them. The germline gives CDR1 SQVTM, CDR2 ANQGSEA. The CDR3 sequence: CSVPKGQTSSTGELFF. CDR3 sequence (DNA): TGCAGCGTCCCCAAGGGGCAGACCTCGAGCACCGGGGAGCTGTTTTTT.

This clonotype has ten or more counts. The rearrangement links TRBV28 to TRBJ2-1; 7 nucleotides align to TRBD1. The germline CDR1 and CDR2 sequences are MDHEN and SYDVKM. The trim removed 4 bases at V and 5 bases at J, leaving 8 bases unmatched. The length of the CDR3 is 15 residues. This CDR3 is CASSYRGSAHNEQFF. In DNA form, the CDR3 reads TGTGCCAGCAGTTACAGGGGATCGGCACACAATGAGCAGTTCTTC.

The chain couples TRBV6-1 to TRBJ1-5, with D tentatively TRBD1 (6 bases). There are 16 residues in the CDR3. The V end was cut by 8 bases, the J end by 3 bases, with 20 bases between. Germline CDR1 reads MNHNS; CDR2 reads SASEGT. CDR3 region: CASRPHFRDTNQPQHF. The CDR3 DNA is TGTGCCAGCCGCCCCCATTTTAGGGACACCAATCAGCCCCAGCATTTT.

This clonotype was counted at least ten times. The chain couples TRBV4-2 to TRBJ2-3; perhaps D is TRBD1 or TRBD2 (6 bases each). The CDR3 sequence is 16 residues long. V gave up 1 base and J gave up 4 bases, with 15 bases separating them. Germline V CDR1 and CDR2: LGHNA, YNFKEQ. This CDR3 reads CASSQVGGSGADTQYF. The CDR3 coding sequence is TGTGCCAGCAGCCAAGTAGGAGGGTCAGGGGCAGATACGCAGTATTTT.

This clonotype has a handful of counts. V and J are TRBV12-3 or TRBV12-4 and TRBJ2-7; 10 nucleotides match TRBD2. CDR3 length: 15 residues. V lost 5 bases and J lost 3; bases outside the gene matches: 7. The CDR3 DNA follows: TGTGCCAGCAGTGTGAGCGGGAGGGCTAGCTACGAGCAGTACTTC. It specifies CASSVSGRASYEQYF.

This clonotype was seen at least ten times. V usage is TRBV2 and J usage is TRBJ2-3; 13 bases align to TRBD2. Germline CDR1 SNHLY, CDR2 FYNNEI. J lost 5 bases, V lost 6 bases, and 5 bases had no gene match. The CDR3 totals 15 residues. The CDR3 spells CASRLLAGGEDTQYF. Written as DNA, the CDR3 is TGTGCCAGCAGACTACTAGCGGGAGGGGAAGATACGCAGTATTTT. The full variable domain, with the rest looked up from reference TRBV2 and TRBJ2-3, is EPEVTQTPSHQVTQMGQEVILRCVPISNHLYFYWYRQILGQKVEFLVSFYNNEISEKSEIFDDQFSVERPDGSNFTLKIRSTKLEDSAMYFCASRLLAGGEDTQYFGPGTRLTVL.

V usage is TRBV10-3 and J usage is TRBJ2-5; 7 bases are a match to TRBD1. The CDR3 is 14 residues long. The germline V gene has CDR1 ENHRY and CDR2 SYGVKD. After removal of 2 bases from V and 4 bases from J, the junction contained 4 bases not matched to a gene. The CDR3 loop is CAISETGAGETQYF. The CDR3 nucleotides are TGTGCCATCAGTGAGACAGGGGCAGGAGAGACCCAGTACTTC.

In its sample, this clonotype was seen a few times. The J gene is TRBJ2-3, the V gene TRBV28; D gene uncertain. This CDR3 spans 15 amino acids. Germline V gene lookup returns CDR1 MDHEN and CDR2 SYDVKM. V was clipped by 3 bases and J by 6 bases, with 16 bases between them. The CDR3 DNA follows: TGTGCCAGCAGTTTCGGTGGCCTTACGAAGGATACGCAGTATTTT. Translation gives CASSFGGLTKDTQYF.

This clonotype was observed a few times. The J gene is TRBJ1-5, the V gene TRBV6-2 or TRBV6-3; 7 positions agree with TRBD1. Germline assignment: CDR1 MNHEY and CDR2 SVGEGT. With 0 bases clipped from V and 0 bases from J, the junction kept 8 bases outside the gene matches. The CDR3 consists of 18 residues. Written as DNA, the CDR3 is TGTGCCAGCAGTTACTCTGGGACAGAACTCTATAGCAATCAGCCCCAGCATTTT. Residues: CASSYSGTELYSNQPQHF.

The chain carries TRBV12-3 or TRBV12-4 and TRBJ1-1, with 10 bases lining up with TRBD1. The CDR3 sequence is 14 residues long. After removal of 5 bases from V and 2 bases from J, the junction contained 2 bases not matched to a gene. CDR3 region: CASSATGGNTEAFF. The CDR3 nucleotides read TGTGCCAGCAGTGCGACAGGGGGCAACACTGAAGCTTTCTTT.

A note on this clonotype: This clone may be a read error of a much larger clone one base away. This chain uses TRBV27 with TRBJ2-1, with no clear D. From germline, CDR1 is MNHEY and CDR2 SMNVEV (reference sequence). The CDR3 is 17 residues long. Between the trimmed V and J ends, which lost 7 bases and 6 bases, there was a span of 25 bases. The CDR3 sequence is CASTPTTSGPQVNEQFF. The CDR3 DNA is TGTGCCAGCACCCCAACCACCTCCGGGCCGCAGGTCAATGAGCAGTTCTTC.

The sample holds many counts of this clonotype. This chain's CDR3 is CASSPGLAGGEQYF. Here the CDR3 DNA reads TGCGCCAGCAGCCCGGGACTAGCGGGAGGCGAGCAGTACTTC. The chain has TRBV4-3 and TRBJ2-7, with 15 bases matching TRBD2. The CDR3 extends over 14 amino acids. After removal of 4 bases from V and 6 bases from J, the junction contained 1 base not matched to a gene. CDR1 and CDR2 from the germline V gene are LGHNA and YSLEER.

V usage is TRBV6-5 and J usage is TRBJ1-3; D is possibly TRBD1 (6 bases). Germline V gene sequence: CDR1 MNHEY, CDR2 SVGAGI. V was cut by 7 bases and J by 2 bases, with 9 bases left in between. This CDR3 is 13 amino acids long. The CDR3 loop reads CASIPGAGNTIYF. For the CDR3, the DNA is TGTGCCAGCATCCCAGGGGCTGGAAACACCATATATTTT.

There are a few counts of this clonotype. The rearrangement uses TRBV20-1 and TRBJ2-2, with D tentatively TRBD2 (6 bases). In germline, CDR1 is DFQATT, CDR2 SNEGSKA (reference sequence). Trimming stripped 0 bases from V and 3 bases from J, with 8 bases between. The CDR3 covers 14 residues. CDR3 nucleotides: TGCAGTGCTAGAGAGCGGGGATACACCGGGGAGCTGTTTTTT. Amino acid sequence: CSARERGYTGELFF.

This clonotype was recorded many times. J is TRBJ2-7 and V is TRBV5-1; D is uncertain. Germline V lookup: CDR1 SGHRS, CDR2 YFSETQ. This CDR3 spans 13 amino acids. The germline V and J ends were trimmed by 0 bases and 6 bases, with 10 bases remaining between them. This chain's CDR3 is CASSLVQEGEQYF. The DNA for the CDR3 is TGCGCCAGCAGCTTGGTGCAGGAAGGCGAGCAGTACTTC. The full variable domain, completed using reference TRBV5-1 and TRBJ2-7, is KAGVTQTPRYLIKTRGQQVTLSCSPISGHRSVSWYQQTPGQGLQFLFEYFSETQRNKGNFPGRFSGRQFSNSRSEMNVSTLELGDSALYLCASSLVQEGEQYFGPGTRLTVT.